The 26 T cell receptor beta chains in this list originate from one sample, sequenced in a study of beta chain features in type 1 diabetes. General study points: Type 1 diabetes patients showed a moderate but significant shortening of TCRB CDR3s in all four CD4+ subsets.

The antigens for these receptors are not known. The study reverse transcribed the entire isolated RNA, so it sequenced expressed TCRB transcripts. Libraries were prepared by immunoSEQ multiplex PCR; TCRdb keeps only in-frame clonotypes and omits some of them. The table lists 500,000 to 850,000 clones, roughly 13% of them singletons. Input material: naive CD4+ T cells from blood. The receptors shown here come from a young man with type 1 diabetes.

This sequence joins TRBV6-5 and TRBJ2-2; tentative D call: TRBD1 (5 bases). The CDR3 is 14 residues long. Germline CDR1 MNHEY, CDR2 SVGAGI. The germline V and J ends were trimmed by 2 bases and 7 bases, with 11 bases remaining between them. CDR3 bases: TGTGCCAGCAGTTACCCCGTCCAGGGCGGGGAGCTGTTTTTT. It specifies CASSYPVQGGELFF.

This clone was counted a few times. V and J are TRBV29-1 and TRBJ1-4; perhaps TRBD1 as D (6 bases). There are 12 residues in the CDR3. Per the germline V gene, CDR1 is SQVTM and CDR2 is ANQGSEA. The V end was cut by 4 bases, the J end by 6 bases, with 9 bases between. The CDR3: CSVAYRDEKLFF. The CDR3 DNA is TGCAGCGTTGCCTACAGGGATGAAAAACTGTTTTTT.

The rearrangement uses TRBV5-1 and TRBJ2-2, with D perhaps matching TRBD1 (5 bases). The V end lost 0 bases, the J end lost 3 bases, and 6 bases lay between the germline ends. The CDR3 consists of 14 residues. Germline V gene lookup returns CDR1 SGHRS and CDR2 YFSETQ. This CDR3 is CASSLGQYTGELFF. CDR3 sequence (DNA): TGCGCCAGCAGCTTGGGACAGTACACCGGGGAGCTGTTTTTT.

This chain uses TRBV5-1 with TRBJ2-7; 11 nucleotides align to TRBD2. Germline CDR1 and CDR2: SGHRS and YFSETQ. V lost 4 bases to trimming and J lost 5 bases; unmatched junction nucleotides: 8. The CDR3 has 15 amino acids. The CDR3 is CASSPLAGAHNEQYF. The CDR3 DNA sequence: TGCGCCAGCAGCCCACTAGCGGGAGCCCACAACGAGCAGTACTTC.

The chain is built from TRBV30 and TRBJ2-5; TRBD1 matches 7 bases. Germline-derived CDR1 and CDR2 are GTSNPN and SVGIG (reference sequence). The J segment lost 4 bases and the V segment lost 5 bases, leaving 7 bases of the junction unmatched. The length of the CDR3 is 13 residues. In nucleotides, the CDR3 is TGTGCCTGGGCAGGACAGGCAGGAGAGACCCAGTACTTC. Its translation is CAWAGQAGETQYF.

This clone was seen only a few times. The chain joins TRBV5-1 to TRBJ2-5, with 9 bases lining up with TRBD1. Germline values: CDR1 SGHRS, CDR2 YFSETQ. The CDR3 is made up of 16 amino acids. The V segment lost 2 bases and the J segment 2 bases; nucleotides outside the gene matches: 7. The CDR3, as DNA: TGCGCCAGCAGCTTCAGACAGGGGGGACTGCAAGAGACCCAGTACTTC. It specifies CASSFRQGGLQETQYF.

This clone occurred a few times. The chain uses TRBV6-1 and TRBJ2-3; D is undetermined. Germline V gene lookup returns CDR1 MNHNS and CDR2 SASEGT. This CDR3 comprises 11 residues. Trimming pared 5 bases from V and 3 bases from J, leaving 3 bases between. The CDR3: CASSRTDTQYF. CDR3 nucleotide sequence: TGTGCCAGCAGTAGGACAGATACGCAGTATTTT.

The chain couples TRBV25-1 to TRBJ1-5, with a possible D match to TRBD1 (6 bases). The CDR3 runs 14 residues. Per the germline V gene, CDR1 is MGHDK and CDR2 is SYGVNS. Trimming pared 6 bases from V and 7 bases from J, leaving 16 bases between. The CDR3 region is CASSPLTGDQPQHF. The CDR3 DNA follows: TGTGCCAGCAGCCCACTGACAGGTGACCAGCCCCAGCATTTT.

There are a few counts of this clone. The rearrangement links TRBV13 to TRBJ2-7; no reliable D call. Germline CDR1 reads PRHDT; CDR2 reads FYEKMQ (reference sequence). Trimming removed 5 bases at V and 0 bases at J, with 8 bases between. This CDR3 is built from 13 residues. CDR3 nucleotides: TGTGCCAGCAGCCCGGCGAGCTCCTACGAGCAGTACTTC. This gives the protein CASSPASSYEQYF. Full variable domain (missing parts from reference TRBV13 and TRBJ2-7): AAGVIQSPRHLIKEKRETATLKCYPIPRHDTVYWYQQGPGQDPQFLISFYEKMQSDKGSIPDRFSAQQFSDYHSELNMSSLELGDSALYFCASSPASSYEQYFGPGTRLTVT.

The sample holds a few counts of this clone. The V call is TRBV7-9, the J call TRBJ1-2, with 9 bases that match TRBD1. Germline values: CDR1 SEHNR, CDR2 FQNEAQ (reference sequence). Trimming removed 4 bases from V and 7 bases from J; junction bases left unmatched: 4. The CDR3 has 13 amino acids. CDR3 residues: CASSYPGQGGYTF. The CDR3 nucleotides are TGTGCCAGCAGCTACCCGGGACAGGGTGGCTACACCTTC.

This clone was seen a handful of times. The rearrangement links TRBV10-3 to TRBJ2-5, with a weak D call TRBD1 (5 bases). V shed 6 bases and J shed 4 bases, with 12 bases lying between them. CDR3 length equals 13 residues. The germline gives CDR1 ENHRY, CDR2 SYGVKD. DNA of the CDR3: TGTGCCATCAGGGTAGGGGTAAGAGAGACCCAGTACTTC. It translates to CAIRVGVRETQYF.

In this sample, this clone turned up a few times. The chain has TRBV30 and TRBJ2-7, with a possible D match to TRBD2 (5 bases). The CDR3 length is 13 residues. Deletions cut 4 bases from V and 5 bases from J, with 15 bases between. CDR1 is GTSNPN and CDR2 is SVGIG in the germline V gene (reference sequence). This CDR3 is CAWKGDGVNEQYF. The CDR3, as DNA: TGTGCCTGGAAGGGTGACGGGGTCAACGAGCAGTACTTC.

This clone has more than one count but fewer than ten. The chain has TRBV7-9 and TRBJ2-7, with a tentative D call TRBD2 (5 bases). This CDR3 is built from 12 residues. V lost 10 bases to trimming and J lost 5 bases, with 15 bases between them. The germline CDR1 and CDR2 sequences are SEHNR and FQNEAQ (reference sequence). The CDR3: CATSKSGDEQYF. In nucleotides, the CDR3 is TGTGCCACCAGTAAGTCCGGGGACGAGCAGTACTTC.

There are a few counts of this clone. V is TRBV7-2 and J is TRBJ1-6; D unresolved. The ends were cut back, 5 bases at V and 2 bases at J, with 13 bases in the middle. Germline CDR1 reads SGHTA; CDR2 reads FQGNSA. The CDR3 is 16 residues long. CDR3 loop: CASSQRGGAYNSPLHF. DNA of the CDR3: TGTGCCAGCAGCCAGAGAGGTGGGGCCTATAATTCACCCCTCCACTTT.

A few counts support this clone. The chain employs TRBV6-5 and TRBJ2-1, with D perhaps given as TRBD1 or TRBD2 (6 bases each). CDR1 and CDR2 from the germline V gene are MNHEY and SVGAGI. The CDR3 consists of 14 residues. Trimming removed 8 bases from V and 4 bases from J, with 15 bases in between. The DNA of the CDR3 is TGTGCCAGCCACCCGGAGGGGGGATACAATGAGCAGTTCTTC. Translated, it gives CASHPEGGYNEQFF.

The chain carries TRBV29-1 and TRBJ1-3; 7 bases match TRBD1. Germline V lookup: CDR1 SQVTM, CDR2 ANQGSEA. The junction had 4 bases not matched to a gene; V was cut back by 7 bases and J by 4 bases. The CDR3 has 12 amino acids. This CDR3 is CSASDRGNTIYF. The CDR3 nucleotides are TGCAGCGCTTCGGACAGGGGAAACACCATATATTTT. The full variable domain, with the rest looked up from reference TRBV29-1 and TRBJ1-3, is SAVISQKPSRDICQRGTSLTIQCQVDSQVTMMFWYRQQPGQSLTLIATANQGSEATYESGFVIDKFPISRPNLTFSTLTVSNMSPEDSSIYLCSASDRGNTIYFGEGSWLTVV.

The rearrangement links TRBV10-2 to TRBJ2-1; perhaps TRBD2 as D (7 bases). V lost 7 bases to trimming and J lost 5 bases, with 15 bases between them. The CDR3 covers 14 residues. From germline, CDR1 is WSHSY and CDR2 SAAADI. As DNA, the CDR3 is TGCGCCAGCACCCAAAGGGGGGGCAACAATGAGCAGTTCTTC. This encodes CASTQRGGNNEQFF.

The gene calls are TRBV18 and TRBJ2-5, with 9 nucleotides matching TRBD1. The J segment lost 0 bases and the V segment lost 6 bases, leaving 5 bases of the junction unmatched. This CDR3 is built from 15 residues. The germline V gene encodes CDR1 KGHSH and CDR2 LQKENI. CDR3 in amino acids: CASSGQGWYQETQYF. The CDR3 DNA reads TGTGCCAGCTCGGGACAGGGTTGGTACCAAGAGACCCAGTACTTC.

This chain connects TRBV19 to TRBJ2-6, with D perhaps TRBD1 or TRBD2 (6 bases each). The V gene's germline CDR1 is LNHDA and CDR2 SQIVND (reference sequence). This CDR3 has 19 amino acids. Trimming stripped 0 bases from V and 2 bases from J, with 17 bases between. In DNA form, the CDR3 reads TGTGCCAGTAGTATAGATTATCCGGGGGCCTACACTGGGGCCAACGTCCTGACTTTC. Protein: CASSIDYPGAYTGANVLTF.

This clone has more than one count but fewer than ten. The V call is TRBV30, the J call TRBJ2-5, with D unclear. From germline, CDR1 is GTSNPN and CDR2 SVGIG (reference sequence). Trimming shortened V by 2 bases and J by 4 bases, and 5 bases separated the two germline ends. The CDR3 runs to 11 residues. CDR3 region: CAWSPIETQYF. In DNA, the CDR3 is TGTGCCTGGAGTCCGATAGAGACCCAGTACTTC.

The chain has TRBV6-7 and TRBJ2-1; D might be TRBD2 (5 bases). TRBV6-7 is designated an ORF whose function remains uncertain. Trimming shortened V by 2 bases and J by 7 bases, and 9 bases separated the two germline ends. The CDR3 contains 13 residues. The CDR3 DNA reads TGTGCCAGCAGTTACGACACGGGGAATGAGCAGTTCTTC. This encodes CASSYDTGNEQFF.

In this sample, this clone turned up a few times. V gene TRBV30 combines with J gene TRBJ1-1, with D unclear. V lost 3 bases, J lost 1 base, and 15 bases lay in between. This CDR3 contains 15 residues. Germline CDR1 GTSNPN, CDR2 SVGIG (reference sequence). CDR3 in amino acids: CAWRSKVGRNTEAFF. The CDR3 coding sequence is TGTGCCTGGAGAAGTAAGGTTGGGAGGAACACTGAAGCTTTCTTT.

In this sample, this clone turned up a few times. The chain is built from TRBV30 and TRBJ1-6, with D perhaps TRBD1 (6 bases). CDR3 length equals 15 residues. CDR1 and CDR2 (germline): GTSNPN, SVGIG (reference sequence). Trimming removed 0 bases from V and 13 bases from J, with 19 bases in between. The CDR3 bases are TGTGCCTGGAGTGTAGTGGACAGCCCGGCCGTGCCCCTCCACTTT. Amino acids: CAWSVVDSPAVPLHF. Filled out from reference TRBV30 and TRBJ1-6, the complete variable domain reads SQTIHQWPATLVQPVGSPLSLECTVEGTSNPNLYWYRQAAGRGLQLLFYSVGIGQISSEVPQNLSASRPQDRQFILSSKKLLLSDSGFYLCAWSVVDSPAVPLHFGNGTRLTVT.

V is TRBV5-1 and J is TRBJ2-7; D remains unclear. Trimming removed 2 bases from V and 4 bases from J, with 10 bases in between. The CDR3 consists of 13 residues. Germline-derived CDR1 and CDR2 are SGHRS and YFSETQ. DNA for the CDR3: TGCGCCAGCAGCTTCGGCGGTCGGTACGAGCAGTACTTC. Translation gives CASSFGGRYEQYF.

Worth noting for this clone: The sample has other DNA sequences that encode this CDR3 too. J is TRBJ1-1 and V is TRBV30, with no clear D. The V gene lost 0 bases and the J gene lost 1 base, with 6 bases spanning the gap. This CDR3 region has 13 residues. Germline V gene lookup returns CDR1 GTSNPN and CDR2 SVGIG (reference sequence). The CDR3 loop reads CAWSVRRNTEAFF. The CDR3 region has the DNA TGTGCCTGGAGTGTCCGACGGAACACTGAAGCTTTCTTT. The whole variable domain, remainder taken from reference TRBV30 and TRBJ1-1, is SQTIHQWPATLVQPVGSPLSLECTVEGTSNPNLYWYRQAAGRGLQLLFYSVGIGQISSEVPQNLSASRPQDRQFILSSKKLLLSDSGFYLCAWSVRRNTEAFFGQGTRLTVV.

A few counts support this clone. The J gene is TRBJ2-7, the V gene TRBV5-1; no clear D gene. Trimming took 4 bases from V and 0 from J, leaving 11 bases between them. CDR1 is SGHRS and CDR2 is YFSETQ in the germline V gene. The CDR3 covers 14 residues. The CDR3 here is CASSPPLSSYEQYF. As DNA, the CDR3 is TGCGCCAGCAGCCCGCCTCTGAGCTCCTACGAGCAGTACTTC.